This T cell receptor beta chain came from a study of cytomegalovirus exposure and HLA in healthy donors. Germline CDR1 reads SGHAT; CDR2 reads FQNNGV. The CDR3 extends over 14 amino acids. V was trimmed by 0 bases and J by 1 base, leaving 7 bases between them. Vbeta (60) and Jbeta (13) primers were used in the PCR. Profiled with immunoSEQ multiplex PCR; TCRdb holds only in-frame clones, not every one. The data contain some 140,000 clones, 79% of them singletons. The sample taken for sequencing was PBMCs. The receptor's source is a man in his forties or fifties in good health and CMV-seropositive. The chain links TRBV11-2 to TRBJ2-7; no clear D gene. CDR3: CASSLDYQSYEQYF. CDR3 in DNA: TGTGCCAGCAGCTTAGATTACCAGTCCTACGAGCAGTACTTC.